The sequence of this TCR beta chain was determined in a study of T cells in Graves' hyperthyroidism and ophthalmopathy. This clonotype was detected ten times or more. Its target is unknown. The source material, RNA transcripts, was used to amplify TCR beta CDR3 regions. The HTBI set primed first-round TCR CDR3 RT-PCR. TCRdb analysed the multiplex PCR reads with MiXCR anew, one entry per CDR3 protein. The sample lists some 250,000 distinct CDR3 sequences, roughly 14% seen once, with 13% in the top ten. Overall study results and limits: Appearing also in blood were most of the thyroid clonotypes expanded above 0.001. Median prediction lead before ophthalmopathy onset was roughly 6 months with the model.

This CDR3 comprises 13 residues. The germline CDR1 and CDR2 sequences are DFQATT and SNEGSKA (reference sequence). Trimming removed 6 bases from V and 3 bases from J, with 13 bases in between. Each 10 ml fresh peripheral blood draw supplied the PBMCs. The J gene is TRBJ2-3, the V gene TRBV20-1; D might be TRBD1 or TRBD2, each matching 5 bases. Material: blood. The clonotype was recovered from a woman aged 40 to 50 with Graves' hyperthyroidism that later progressed to Graves' ophthalmopathy. The CDR3 here is CSATGTTTDTQYF. CDR3 DNA sequence: TGCAGTGCAACCGGGACCACAACAGATACGCAGTATTTT.